Sequencing of this T cell receptor beta chain was carried out in a study of blood T cell repertoires in COVID-19. As for the study in general: COVID-19 samples, acute and convalescent, were from the United States, Italy and Spain.

This clone was detected once. Under the authors' procedure: Estimated nucleated cell counts came from reference gene primer amplification. Profiled with immunoSEQ multiplex PCR; TCRdb holds only in-frame clones, not every one. The D gene and trimming were derived from the DNA, and the V and J assignments and clone size from that table. Of more than 300,000 clones in the sample, more than 90% were seen once. The length of the CDR3 is 12 residues. The V and J ends lost 3 bases and 8 bases respectively, with 7 bases between them. From germline, CDR1 is LNHDA and CDR2 SQIVND (reference sequence). Residents of 24 US areas, aged roughly 18 to 89 years, made up the participants.

This sequence joins TRBV19 and TRBJ1-4; D remains ambiguous. Sequenced: PBMCs or T cells enriched from blood (not recorded which). This TCR derives from a woman aged 25 to 45 who had been exposed to COVID-19. This CDR3 reads CASSMTREKLFF. CDR3 bases: TGTGCCAGTAGTATGACAAGGGAAAAACTGTTTTTT.